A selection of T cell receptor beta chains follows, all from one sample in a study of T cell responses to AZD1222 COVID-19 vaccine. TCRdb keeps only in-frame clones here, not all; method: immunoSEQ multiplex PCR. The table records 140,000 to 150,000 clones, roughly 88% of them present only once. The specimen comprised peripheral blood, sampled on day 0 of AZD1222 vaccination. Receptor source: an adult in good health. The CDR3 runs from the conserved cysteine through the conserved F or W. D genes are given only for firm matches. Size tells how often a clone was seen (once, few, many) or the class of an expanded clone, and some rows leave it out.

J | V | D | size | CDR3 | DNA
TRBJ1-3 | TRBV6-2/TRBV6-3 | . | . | CASSQVATGNTIYF | TGTGCCAGCAGTCAAGTTGCGACTGGAAACACCATATATTTT
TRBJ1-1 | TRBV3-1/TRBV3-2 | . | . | CASSLQRRGSEAFF | TGTGCCAGCAGCCTTCAAAGGCGGGGTTCTGAAGCTTTCTTT
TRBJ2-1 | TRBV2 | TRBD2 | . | CASSEGTSMSNEQFF | TGTGCCAGCAGTGAAGGGACTAGTATGAGTAATGAGCAGTTCTTC
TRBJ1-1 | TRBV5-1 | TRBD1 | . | CASSSDGQGNTEAFF | TGCGCCAGCAGCTCGGACGGACAGGGAAACACTGAAGCTTTCTTT
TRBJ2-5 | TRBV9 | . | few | CASSPDGWTQYF | TGTGCCAGCAGCCCTGACGGATGGACCCAGTACTTC
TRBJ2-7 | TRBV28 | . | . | CASQVRAPPYEQYF | TGTGCCAGCCAGGTACGGGCCCCGCCCTACGAGCAGTACTTC
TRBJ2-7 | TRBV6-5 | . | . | CASSYSGVGYEQYF | TGTGCCAGCAGTTACTCGGGGGTGGGCTACGAGCAGTACTTC
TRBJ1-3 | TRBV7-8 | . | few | CASSHKPGIVDTIYF | TGTGCCAGCAGCCACAAACCCGGGATCGTCGACACCATATATTTT
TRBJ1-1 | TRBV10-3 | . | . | CATRGGFGRDTEAFF | TGTGCCACCCGGGGGGGGTTCGGTCGCGACACTGAAGCTTTCTTT
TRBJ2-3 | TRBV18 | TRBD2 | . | CASSPPFSGVSTDTQYF | TGTGCCAGCTCACCGCCGTTTAGCGGGGTAAGCACAGATACGCAGTATTTT
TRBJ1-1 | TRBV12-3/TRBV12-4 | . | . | CASSLTGSTEAFF | TGTGCCAGCAGTCTCACAGGGTCCACTGAAGCTTTCTTT
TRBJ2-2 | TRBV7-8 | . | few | CASSPSRGAGELFF | TGTGCCAGCAGCCCATCCCGGGGCGCCGGGGAGCTGTTTTTT